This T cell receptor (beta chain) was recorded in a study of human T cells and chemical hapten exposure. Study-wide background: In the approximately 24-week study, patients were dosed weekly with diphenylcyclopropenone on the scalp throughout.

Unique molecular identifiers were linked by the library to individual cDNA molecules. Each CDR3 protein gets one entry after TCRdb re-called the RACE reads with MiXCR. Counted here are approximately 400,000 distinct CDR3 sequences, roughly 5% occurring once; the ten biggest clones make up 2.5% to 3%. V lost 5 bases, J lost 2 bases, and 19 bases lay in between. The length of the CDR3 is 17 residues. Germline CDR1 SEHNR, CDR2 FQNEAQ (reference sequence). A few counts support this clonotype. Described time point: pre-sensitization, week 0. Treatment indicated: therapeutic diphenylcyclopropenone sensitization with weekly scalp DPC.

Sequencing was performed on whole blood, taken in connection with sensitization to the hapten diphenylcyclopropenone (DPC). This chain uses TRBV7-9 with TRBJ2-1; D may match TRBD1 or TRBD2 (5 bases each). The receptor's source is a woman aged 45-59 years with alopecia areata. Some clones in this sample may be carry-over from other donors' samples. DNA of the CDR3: TGTGCCAGCAGCCCACGGGACCCCACTGACGCCTACAATGAGCAGTTCTTC. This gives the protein CASSPRDPTDAYNEQFF.